This T cell receptor beta chain was captured in a study of STAT5B mutations in CD4+ large granular lymphocyte leukemia. The study's findings and limits: The CD4+ versus CD8+ T-LGLL clonality difference may reflect limited sample size.

The survey-level immunoSEQ assay was used. The method was immunoSEQ multiplex PCR; TCRdb's version includes in-frame clones alone and lacks a portion of them. The sample holds under 40,000 clones, 70% to 85% seen once. Concerning this clone: Its target is unknown.

The clonotype comes from a human donor in good health. The sequenced sample was CD4+ T cells from blood buffy coats.

DNA of the CDR3: TGTGCCAGCAGCCCCAACCTACTCAGGGGACCGGGAGAGACCCAGTACTTC. Its protein is CASSPNLLRGPGETQYF. The V and J genes are TRBV5-6 and TRBJ2-5; D is perhaps TRBD1 (6 bases). Germline values: CDR1 SGHDT, CDR2 YYEEEE. Between the trimmed V and J ends, which lost 4 bases and 4 bases, there was a span of 23 bases. The CDR3 is made up of 17 amino acids.